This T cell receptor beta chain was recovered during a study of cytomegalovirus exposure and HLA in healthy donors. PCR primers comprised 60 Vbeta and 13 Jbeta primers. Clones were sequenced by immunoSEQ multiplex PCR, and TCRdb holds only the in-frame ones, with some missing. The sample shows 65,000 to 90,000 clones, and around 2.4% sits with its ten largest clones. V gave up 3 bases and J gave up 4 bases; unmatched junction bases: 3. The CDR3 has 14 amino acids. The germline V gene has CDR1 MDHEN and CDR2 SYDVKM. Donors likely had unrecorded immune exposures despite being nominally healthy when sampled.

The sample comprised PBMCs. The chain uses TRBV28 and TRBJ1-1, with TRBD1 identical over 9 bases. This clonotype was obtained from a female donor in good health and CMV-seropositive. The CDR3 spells CASSLGDRATEAFF. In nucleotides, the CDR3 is TGTGCCAGCAGTTTGGGGGACAGGGCCACTGAAGCTTTCTTT. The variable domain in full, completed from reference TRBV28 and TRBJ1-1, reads DVKVTQSSRYLVKRTGEKVFLECVQDMDHENMFWYRQDPGLGLRLIYFSYDVKMKEKGDIPEGYSVSREKKERFSLILESASTNQTSMYLCASSLGDRATEAFFGQGTRLTVV.